Each of the 22 T cell receptor beta chains below was sequenced from the same sample in a study of T cells of healthy individuals (dated by TCRdb to 2016 to 2018). The library was built by means of 5' RACE. The run used an Illumina MiSeq. TCRdb cleaned the public reads at Q25 with fastp, built clones with MiXCR and kept in-frame beta chains. Rows are combined by CDR3 protein, so each entry shows the most common genes and DNA. In all, the sample holds 95,000 to 100,000 distinct CDR3 sequences, and approximately 16% of those were seen once. Jointly, the top ten make up 6.2% of the sample. Every receptor here comes from a human donor in good health.

The chain couples TRBV28 to TRBJ1-6; 7 nucleotides align to TRBD1. The CDR3 runs to 15 residues. V lost 3 bases, J lost 3 bases, and 2 bases stayed unmatched. The germline V gene encodes CDR1 MDHEN and CDR2 SYDVKM. The CDR3 loop reads CASSLGDSYNSPLHF. CDR3 bases: TGTGCCAGCAGTTTGGGGGACAGCTATAATTCACCCCTCCACTTT.

The CDR3 region has the DNA TGCAGCGTGGTGGGACAGGGGAACACTGAAGCTTTCTTT. Translation: CSVVGQGNTEAFF. The chain carries TRBV29-1 and TRBJ1-1; 9 nucleotides agree with TRBD1. J lost 1 base, V lost 6 bases, and 3 bases had no gene match. The CDR3 consists of 13 residues. Germline-derived CDR1 and CDR2 are SQVTM and ANQGSEA.

In its sample, this clonotype was seen many times. This chain connects TRBV20-1 to TRBJ2-3, with D maybe TRBD2 (5 bases). The germline V and J ends were trimmed by 0 bases and 4 bases, with 11 bases remaining between them. This CDR3 is 14 amino acids long. Germline V gene data show CDR1 as DFQATT and CDR2 as SNEGSKA (reference sequence). The CDR3 nucleotides are TGCAGTGCTAGAGATATCCCTAGCTCAGATACGCAGTATTTT. This translates into CSARDIPSSDTQYF.

This clonotype has more than one count but fewer than ten. This chain links TRBV25-1 with TRBJ1-3, with TRBD1 matching 7 bases. V shed 6 bases and J 0 bases; nucleotides not matched to a gene: 2. Per germline, CDR1 MGHDK and CDR2 SYGVNS. The CDR3 has 14 residues. The DNA for the CDR3 is TGTGCCAGCAGGGACAGGAGCTCTGGAAACACCATATATTTT. As protein: CASRDRSSGNTIYF.

This clonotype showed up many times. The chain's CDR3 is CSVHRVLSSYNSPLHF. CDR3 sequence (DNA): TGCAGCGTACACAGAGTCCTCAGCTCCTATAATTCACCCCTCCACTTT. The chain combines TRBV29-1 with TRBJ1-6; D ambiguous. Germline CDR1 is SQVTM and CDR2 is ANQGSEA. This CDR3 is built from 16 residues. Trimming cost V 6 bases and J 0 bases, with 15 bases left between them.

This clonotype was detected a few times. The genes are TRBV9 and TRBJ2-3; no clear D. CDR3 length equals 12 residues. Trimming removed 3 bases from V and 2 bases from J, with 4 bases in between. CDR1 is SGDLS and CDR2 is YYNGEE in the germline V gene. The CDR3 DNA reads TGTGCCAGCAGCGCTTCCACAGATACGCAGTATTTT. The encoded protein is CASSASTDTQYF.

The V and J genes are TRBV5-8 and TRBJ1-5; D is uncertain. Trimming took off 0 bases at V and 3 bases at J, with 13 bases between the two ends. The germline CDR1 and CDR2 sequences are SGHTS and YDEGEE. The CDR3 runs 16 residues. The CDR3 here is CASSLEAFRVNQPQHF. The CDR3 DNA reads TGTGCCAGCAGCTTGGAGGCGTTTAGGGTCAATCAGCCCCAGCATTTT.

The chain recombines TRBV18 with TRBJ1-1; possibly TRBD1 for D (6 bases). V lost 4 bases and J lost 7, with 16 bases in between. Germline V gene data show CDR1 as KGHSH and CDR2 as LQKENI. The CDR3 runs to 14 residues. The CDR3 bases are TGTGCCAGCTCACGGATCAGGGGCGAGAATGAAGCTTTCTTT. Protein sequence: CASSRIRGENEAFF.

This clonotype appeared many times. V and J are TRBV7-9 and TRBJ1-3; D unresolved. CDR1 and CDR2 (germline): SEHNR, FQNEAQ (reference sequence). The CDR3 runs to 14 residues. Trimming took off 5 bases at V and 1 base at J, with 9 bases between the two ends. The CDR3 spells CASSRQVSGNTIYF. DNA of the CDR3: TGTGCCAGCAGCCGTCAGGTGTCTGGAAACACCATATATTTT.

This clonotype was recorded a few times. The chain employs TRBV3-1 and TRBJ2-3; the match to TRBD2 covers 12 bases. V trimming: 4 bases; J trimming: 5 bases; junction bases outside the gene matches: 7. CDR3 length: 16 amino acids. CDR1 is LGHDT and CDR2 is YNNKEL in the germline V gene (reference sequence). The CDR3 here is CASSPWTSGALDTQYF. The CDR3 DNA reads as TGTGCCAGCAGCCCTTGGACTAGCGGGGCGTTAGATACGCAGTATTTT.

This clonotype came up a few times. The chain is built from TRBV11-2 and TRBJ2-4; D may correspond to TRBD1 or TRBD2 (5 bases each). Deletions cut 5 bases from V and 2 bases from J, with 16 bases between. There are 16 residues in the CDR3. Per germline, CDR1 SGHAT and CDR2 FQNNGV. In DNA, the CDR3 is TGTGCCAGCAGCCTCTCCCGGGGCGCGACCAAAAACATTCAGTACTTC. Protein sequence: CASSLSRGATKNIQYF.

This clonotype was counted at least ten times. This rearrangement joins TRBV6-2 or TRBV6-3 to TRBJ1-5, with 7 bases fitting TRBD1. The germline V gene has CDR1 MNHEY and CDR2 SVGEGT. J lost 7 bases, V lost 4 bases, and 10 bases had no gene match. The CDR3 runs to 15 residues. CDR3 sequence reads: CASSFPGGMGQPQHF. CDR3 DNA sequence: TGTGCCAGCAGTTTTCCAGGGGGGATGGGCCAGCCCCAGCATTTT.

This chain uses TRBV4-1 with TRBJ2-7; tentatively, D is TRBD1 (6 bases). Trimming took off 3 bases at V and 4 bases at J, with 13 bases between the two ends. The CDR3 has 14 amino acids. Looked up from germline, CDR1 is MGHRA and CDR2 is YSYEKL. Written as DNA, the CDR3 is TGCGCCAGCAGCCAGGATCCAGGGGTATACGAGCAGTACTTC. Its protein product is CASSQDPGVYEQYF.

The rearrangement uses TRBV20-1 and TRBJ1-1; D ambiguous. This CDR3 region has 11 residues. Germline V gene data show CDR1 as DFQATT and CDR2 as SNEGSKA (reference sequence). V was pared by 5 bases and J by 4 bases, with 8 bases between. The DNA of the CDR3 is TGCAGTGCTCCCGGCCCCACTGAAGCTTTCTTT. Translation gives CSAPGPTEAFF.

This clonotype was detected a few times. The J gene is TRBJ2-7, the V gene TRBV6-5, with TRBD2 matching over 11 bases. This CDR3 has 15 amino acids. Germline V gene lookup returns CDR1 MNHEY and CDR2 SVGAGI. V shed 0 bases and J 4 bases; nucleotides not matched to a gene: 2. CDR3 bases: TGTGCCAGCAGTTACTCGGCTAGCGGGAGGTACGAGCAGTACTTC. Its protein product is CASSYSASGRYEQYF.

The genes are TRBV29-1 and TRBJ2-1; 9 bases fit TRBD1. Germline loops: CDR1 SQVTM, CDR2 ANQGSEA. The CDR3 length is 14 residues. With V trimmed by 6 bases and J by 6 bases, 9 bases remained unmatched. CDR3 amino acids: CSVLHRGLFNEQFF. The CDR3 DNA is TGCAGCGTCTTACACAGGGGGCTGTTCAATGAGCAGTTCTTC.

This clonotype was recorded a few times. The CDR3 reads CASSLDSGIRSKNIQYF. CDR3 DNA sequence: TGCGCCAGCAGCTTGGACTCAGGAATAAGAAGCAAAAACATTCAGTACTTC. This chain joins TRBV5-1 and TRBJ2-4; D is unclear. CDR1 is SGHRS, CDR2 YFSETQ, per germline. The CDR3 loop spans 17 amino acids. V gave up 0 bases and J gave up 3 bases, with 16 bases separating them.

This clonotype showed up many times. The V call is TRBV20-1, the J call TRBJ2-7; TRBD2 aligns across 13 bases. The CDR3 spans 16 residues. The junction had 7 bases not matched to a gene; V was cut back by 3 bases and J by 2 bases. From germline, CDR1 is DFQATT and CDR2 SNEGSKA (reference sequence). CDR3 bases: TGCAGTGCTAGTTCCGGGACTAGCGGGATAGCCTACGAGCAGTACTTC. Its protein product is CSASSGTSGIAYEQYF.

This clonotype turned up a few times. The chain employs TRBV6-2 or TRBV6-3 and TRBJ2-1; 8 bases agree with TRBD2. The germline gives CDR1 MNHEY, CDR2 SVGEGT. This CDR3 contains 15 residues. V shed 7 bases and J 8 bases; nucleotides not matched to a gene: 13. The CDR3 DNA reads TGTGCCAGCACCATGGTCAGGCGGGGGGTGGATGAGCAGTTCTTC. It codes for CASTMVRRGVDEQFF.

The chain links TRBV6-2 or TRBV6-3 to TRBJ2-3; a weak D match, TRBD2 (5 bases). Trimming removed 4 bases from V and 2 bases from J, with 22 bases in between. CDR1 is MNHEY, CDR2 SVGEGT, per germline. The CDR3 has 18 amino acids. Here the CDR3 reads CASSLIPPASRNTDTQYF. Here the CDR3 DNA reads TGTGCCAGCAGTTTGATCCCCCCCGCTAGCAGGAACACAGATACGCAGTATTTT.

This clonotype came up once. The V and J genes are TRBV6-1 and TRBJ1-2; tentative D call: TRBD1 (5 bases). Germline V gene lookup returns CDR1 MNHNS and CDR2 SASEGT. V was cut by 3 bases and J by 9 bases, with 14 bases left in between. The CDR3 contains 13 residues. The CDR3 is CASSDRAGLSYTF. The CDR3 coding sequence is TGTGCCAGCAGTGACCGGGCAGGGTTGAGCTACACCTTC.

The chain has TRBV11-2 and TRBJ2-7; the D gene is possibly TRBD2 (6 bases). Trimming left V 6 bases short and J 2 bases short, with 11 bases between. From germline, CDR1 is SGHAT and CDR2 FQNNGV. This CDR3 has 13 residues. Here the CDR3 DNA reads TGTGCCAGCAGAGAAACGGGGGCCTACGAGCAGTACTTC. This gives the protein CASRETGAYEQYF.